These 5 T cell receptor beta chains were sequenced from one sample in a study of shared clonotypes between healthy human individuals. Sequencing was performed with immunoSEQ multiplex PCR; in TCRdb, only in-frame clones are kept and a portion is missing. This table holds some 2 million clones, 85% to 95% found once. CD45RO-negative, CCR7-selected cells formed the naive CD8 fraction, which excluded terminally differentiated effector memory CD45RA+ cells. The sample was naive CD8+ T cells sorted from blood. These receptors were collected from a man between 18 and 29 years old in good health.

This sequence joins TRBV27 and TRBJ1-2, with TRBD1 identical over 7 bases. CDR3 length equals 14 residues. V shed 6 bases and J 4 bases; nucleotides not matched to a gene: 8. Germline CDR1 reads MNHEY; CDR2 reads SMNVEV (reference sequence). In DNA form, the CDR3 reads TGTGCCAGCAGGCCCGGGACAGACCTCTATGGCTACACCTTC. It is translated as CASRPGTDLYGYTF.

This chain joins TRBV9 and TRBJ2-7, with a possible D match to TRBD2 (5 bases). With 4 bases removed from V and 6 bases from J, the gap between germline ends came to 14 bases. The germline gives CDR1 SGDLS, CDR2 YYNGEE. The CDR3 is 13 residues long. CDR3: CASSPTSSTEQYF. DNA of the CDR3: TGTGCCAGCAGCCCTACTAGTTCTACCGAGCAGTACTTC.

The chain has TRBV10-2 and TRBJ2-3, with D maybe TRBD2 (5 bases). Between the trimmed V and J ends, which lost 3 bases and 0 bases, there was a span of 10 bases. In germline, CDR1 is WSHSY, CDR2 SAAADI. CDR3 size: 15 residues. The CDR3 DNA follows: TGCGCCAGCAGTGAAAGCCCGGGAAGCACAGATACGCAGTATTTT. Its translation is CASSESPGSTDTQYF.

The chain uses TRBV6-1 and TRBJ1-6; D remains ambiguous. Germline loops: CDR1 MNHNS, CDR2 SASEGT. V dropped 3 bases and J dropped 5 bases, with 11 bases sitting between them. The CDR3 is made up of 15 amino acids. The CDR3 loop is CASSDEGGDNSPLHF. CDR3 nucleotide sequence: TGTGCCAGCAGTGACGAGGGTGGGGATAATTCACCCCTCCACTTT.

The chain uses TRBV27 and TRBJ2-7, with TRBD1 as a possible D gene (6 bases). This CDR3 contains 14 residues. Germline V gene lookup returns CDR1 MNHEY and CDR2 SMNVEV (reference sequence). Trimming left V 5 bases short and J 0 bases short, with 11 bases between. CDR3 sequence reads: CASSRTGSSYEQYF. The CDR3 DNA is TGTGCCAGCAGTCGTACAGGGAGCTCCTACGAGCAGTACTTC.